Presented here are 15 T cell receptor beta chains from one specimen sequenced in a study of neurological immune-mediated disorders. TCRdb independently ran MiXCR on the 5' RACE reads; one entry per CDR3 protein. The sample shows 44,000 or so distinct CDR3 sequences, about 6% of them seen only once. Input material: CD4+ T cells from blood. Source of these receptors: a woman aged 40-49 years in good health.

This clonotype was observed at least ten times. The V and J genes are TRBV5-1 and TRBJ2-1, with TRBD1 identical over 7 bases. This CDR3 is built from 14 residues. Trimming cost V 6 bases and J 4 bases; bases outside gene matches: 7. Germline lookup yields CDR1 SGHRS and CDR2 YFSETQ. CDR3 sequence: CASTTGTVYNEQFF. In nucleotides, the CDR3 is TGCGCCAGCACCACCGGGACAGTTTACAATGAGCAGTTCTTC. The full variable domain, rest sourced from reference TRBV5-1 and TRBJ2-1, is KAGVTQTPRYLIKTRGQQVTLSCSPISGHRSVSWYQQTPGQGLQFLFEYFSETQRNKGNFPGRFSGRQFSNSRSEMNVSTLELGDSALYLCASTTGTVYNEQFFGPGTRLTVL.

This clonotype appeared many times. V and J are TRBV7-9 and TRBJ2-7; 8 bases line up with TRBD1. Germline lookup yields CDR1 SEHNR and CDR2 FQNEAQ (reference sequence). The CDR3 extends over 15 amino acids. V dropped 5 bases and J dropped 7; count of bases not matched to a gene: 13. Here the CDR3 reads CASSDRLQGAGEQYF. The CDR3 DNA reads TGTGCCAGCAGCGATCGGCTCCAGGGGGCGGGTGAGCAGTACTTC.

At least ten counts were recorded for this clonotype. The genes are TRBV5-1 and TRBJ2-1; D is perhaps TRBD1 (6 bases). Germline V gene lookup returns CDR1 SGHRS and CDR2 YFSETQ. Trimming removed 4 bases at V and 6 bases at J, with 14 bases between. The CDR3 extends over 14 amino acids. The CDR3 region has the DNA TGCGCCAGCAGCCAGACAGGAGTTACCAATGAGCAGTTCTTC. Translated: CASSQTGVTNEQFF.

This clonotype was observed at least ten times. Since a much larger clone is just one base distant, this may be a read error. The V and J genes are TRBV5-1 and TRBJ2-3; D ambiguous. Germline-derived CDR1 and CDR2 are SGHRS and YFSETQ. The CDR3 runs 13 residues. The CDR3 coding sequence is TGCGCCAACAGCAAGGACAGCACAGATACGCAGTATTTT. Protein: CANSKDSTDTQYF.

This clonotype was found many times. The V and J genes are TRBV4-3 and TRBJ1-1; D may be TRBD1 (5 bases). The CDR3 runs 17 residues. The ends were cut back, 0 bases at V and 11 bases at J, with 25 bases in the middle. The germline V gene encodes CDR1 LGHNA and CDR2 YSLEER. This CDR3 reads CASSQDAAGEKSSVAFF. The CDR3 DNA sequence: TGCGCCAGCAGCCAAGATGCCGCGGGGGAGAAAAGCTCTGTGGCTTTCTTT.

Many counts were recorded for this clonotype. The gene calls are TRBV10-3 and TRBJ2-7, with D possibly being TRBD1 (5 bases). CDR1 ENHRY and CDR2 SYGVKD come from the germline V gene. V lost 2 bases, J lost 0 bases, and 5 bases lay in between. The CDR3 is made up of 13 amino acids. In nucleotides, the CDR3 is TGTGCCATCAGTGAGGACAGCTCCTACGAGCAGTACTTC. As protein: CAISEDSSYEQYF.

Many counts were recorded for this clonotype. The rearrangement joins TRBV20-1 to TRBJ2-2; a possible D gene is TRBD1 (6 bases). Germline assignment: CDR1 DFQATT and CDR2 SNEGSKA (reference sequence). V lost 6 bases to trimming and J lost 4 bases, with 18 bases between them. This CDR3 is 15 amino acids long. The CDR3 coding sequence is TGCAGTGCCCAAACAGGGAAGATTGGCACCGGGGAGCTGTTTTTT. Its translation: CSAQTGKIGTGELFF.

This clonotype appeared many times. This chain joins TRBV5-1 and TRBJ1-6; maybe TRBD1 (5 bases). The CDR3 has 14 amino acids. V gave up 0 bases and J gave up 10 bases, with 11 bases separating them. Germline lookup yields CDR1 SGHRS and CDR2 YFSETQ. The CDR3, as DNA: TGCGCCAGCAGCTTGGTAGGGGTTGAGTCACCCCTCCACTTT. Amino acids: CASSLVGVESPLHF.

In its sample, this clonotype was seen many times. The rearrangement joins TRBV5-6 to TRBJ1-3, with TRBD1 matching 9 bases. Germline loops: CDR1 SGHDT, CDR2 YYEEEE. Trimming at V came to 4 bases and at J to 0 bases, leaving 8 bases not matched to a gene. The CDR3 extends over 17 amino acids. Here the CDR3 reads CASSPPQGASSGNTIYF. CDR3 nucleotide sequence: TGTGCCAGCAGCCCTCCACAGGGGGCGAGCTCTGGAAACACCATATATTTT.

This clonotype was recorded at least ten times. V is TRBV5-1 and J is TRBJ2-1, with unresolved D. This CDR3 has 15 residues. Germline assignment: CDR1 SGHRS and CDR2 YFSETQ. Trimming removed 3 bases at V and 5 bases at J, with 15 bases between. The CDR3 region has the DNA TGCGCCAGCAGCTCCCGAAGCCTAAATAACAATGAGCAGTTCTTC. Protein product: CASSSRSLNNNEQFF.

This clonotype has at least ten counts. V and J are TRBV24-1 and TRBJ2-1; D perhaps matches TRBD1 (7 bases). The germline V and J ends were trimmed by 5 bases and 6 bases, with 13 bases remaining between them. The CDR3 has 14 residues. Germline assignment: CDR1 KGHDR and CDR2 SFDVKD. This chain's CDR3 is CATSAARGANEQFF. The CDR3 DNA follows: TGTGCCACCAGTGCTGCCAGGGGGGCCAATGAGCAGTTCTTC.

The sample holds many counts of this clonotype. The gene calls are TRBV7-9 and TRBJ2-1, with unresolved D. Germline CDR1 reads SEHNR; CDR2 reads FQNEAQ (reference sequence). V was shortened by 5 bases and J by 0 bases, with 11 bases between the two germline ends. This CDR3 comprises 15 residues. The chain's CDR3 is CASSPNLRSYNEQFF. In DNA, the CDR3 is TGTGCCAGCAGCCCTAATCTCCGCTCCTACAATGAGCAGTTCTTC.

There are many counts of this clonotype. The rearrangement links TRBV5-1 to TRBJ1-2; D is unclear. Trimming left V 4 bases short and J 8 bases short, with 15 bases between. CDR1 is SGHRS and CDR2 is YFSETQ in the germline V gene. The CDR3 totals 13 residues. CDR3 DNA: TGCGCCAGCAGCAACGGGCTTCGGGAGGGCTACACCTTC. This gives the protein CASSNGLREGYTF.

This clonotype was seen at least ten times. The J gene is TRBJ2-2, the V gene TRBV7-2, with D perhaps assigned TRBD1 or TRBD2 (5 bases each). V lost 1 base and J 4 bases, leaving 7 bases between the germline ends. In germline, CDR1 is SGHTA, CDR2 FQGNSA. CDR3 size: 14 residues. The CDR3, as DNA: TGTGCCAGCAGCTTAGTTGGGGGCACCGGGGAGCTGTTTTTT. Translated: CASSLVGGTGELFF.

There are many counts of this clonotype. The J gene is TRBJ2-7, the V gene TRBV2; D might be TRBD2 (6 bases). Germline V CDR1 and CDR2: SNHLY, FYNNEI. V shed 4 bases and J shed 4 bases, with 8 bases lying between them. This CDR3 is built from 12 residues. The CDR3 sequence is CASSVGGYEQYF. The CDR3 nucleotides read TGTGCCAGCAGTGTCGGAGGGTACGAGCAGTACTTC.